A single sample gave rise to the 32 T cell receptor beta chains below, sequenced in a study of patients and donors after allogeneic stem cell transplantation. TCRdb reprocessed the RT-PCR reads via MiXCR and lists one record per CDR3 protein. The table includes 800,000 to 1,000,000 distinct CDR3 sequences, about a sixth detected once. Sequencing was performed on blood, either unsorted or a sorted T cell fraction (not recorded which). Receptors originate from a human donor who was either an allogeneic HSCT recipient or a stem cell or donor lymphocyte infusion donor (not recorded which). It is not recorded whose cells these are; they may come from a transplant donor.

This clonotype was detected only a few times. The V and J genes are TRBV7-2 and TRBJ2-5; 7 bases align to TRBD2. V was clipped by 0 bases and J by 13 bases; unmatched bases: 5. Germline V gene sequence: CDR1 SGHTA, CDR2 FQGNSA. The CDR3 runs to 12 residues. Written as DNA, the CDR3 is TGTGCCAGCAGCTTAGCCCGGACTAGTGTGTACTTC. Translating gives CASSLARTSVYF.

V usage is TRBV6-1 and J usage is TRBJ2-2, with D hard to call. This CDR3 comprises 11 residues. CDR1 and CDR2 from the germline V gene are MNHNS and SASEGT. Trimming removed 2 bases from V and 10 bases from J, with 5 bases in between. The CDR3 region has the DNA TGTGCCAGCAGTGAAATAGAGGAGCTGTTTTTT. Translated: CASSEIEELFF.

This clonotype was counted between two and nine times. CDR3 loop: CSASPTSTDTQYF. CDR3 coding DNA: TGCAGTGCTTCCCCCACTAGCACAGATACGCAGTATTTT. The genes are TRBV20-1 and TRBJ2-3, with D unclear. The V end lost 5 bases, the J end lost 0 bases, and 9 bases lay between the germline ends. The CDR3 runs 13 residues. Germline-derived CDR1 and CDR2 are DFQATT and SNEGSKA (reference sequence).

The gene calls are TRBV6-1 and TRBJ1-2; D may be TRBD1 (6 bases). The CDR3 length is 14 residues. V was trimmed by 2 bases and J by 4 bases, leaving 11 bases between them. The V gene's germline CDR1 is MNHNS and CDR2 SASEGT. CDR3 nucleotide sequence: TGTGCCAGCAGTGAAATAATGGACAGCTATGGCTACACCTTC. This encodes CASSEIMDSYGYTF.

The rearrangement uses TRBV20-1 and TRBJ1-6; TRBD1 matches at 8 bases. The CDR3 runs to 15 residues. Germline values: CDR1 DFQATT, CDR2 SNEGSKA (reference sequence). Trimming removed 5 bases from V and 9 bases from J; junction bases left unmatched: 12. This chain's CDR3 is CSAGLRSRGLSPLHF. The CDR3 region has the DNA TGCAGTGCTGGCCTAAGGAGCAGGGGGCTTTCACCCCTCCACTTT.

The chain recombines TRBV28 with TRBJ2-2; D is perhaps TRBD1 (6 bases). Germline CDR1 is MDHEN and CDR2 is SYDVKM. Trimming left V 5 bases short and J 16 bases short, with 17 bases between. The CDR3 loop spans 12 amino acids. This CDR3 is CASSPNPQGRFF. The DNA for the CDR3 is TGTGCCAGCAGTCCAAATCCCCAGGGGAGGTTTTTT.

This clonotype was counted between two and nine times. Written as DNA, the CDR3 is TGTGCCATCAGTGAGTCGACTAGCACTGGCACAGATACGCAGTATTTT. Amino acids: CAISESTSTGTDTQYF. V usage is TRBV10-3 and J usage is TRBJ2-3, with 7 nucleotides matching TRBD2. This CDR3 comprises 16 residues. V shed 0 bases and J 1 base; nucleotides not matched to a gene: 4. CDR1 is ENHRY and CDR2 is SYGVKD in the germline V gene.

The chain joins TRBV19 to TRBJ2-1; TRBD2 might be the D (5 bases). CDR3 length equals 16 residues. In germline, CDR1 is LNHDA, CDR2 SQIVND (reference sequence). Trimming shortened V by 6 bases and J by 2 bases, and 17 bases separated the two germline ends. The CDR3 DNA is TGTGCCAGTAGCTCCCTAGCTCGGAGTCCCTACAATGAGCAGTTCTTC. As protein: CASSSLARSPYNEQFF.

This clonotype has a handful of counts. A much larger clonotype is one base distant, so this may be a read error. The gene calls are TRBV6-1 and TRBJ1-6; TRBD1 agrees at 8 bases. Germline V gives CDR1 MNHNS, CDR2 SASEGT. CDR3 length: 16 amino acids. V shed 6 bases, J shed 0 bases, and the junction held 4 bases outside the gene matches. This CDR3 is CASSRDRSSYNSPLHF. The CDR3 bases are TGTGCCAGCAGCCGGGACAGGAGCTCCTATAATTCACCCCTCCACTTT.

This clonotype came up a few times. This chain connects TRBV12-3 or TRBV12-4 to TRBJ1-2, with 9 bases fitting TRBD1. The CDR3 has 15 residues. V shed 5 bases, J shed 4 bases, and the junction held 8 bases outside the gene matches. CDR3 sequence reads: CASSPGTGLIYGYTF. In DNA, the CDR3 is TGTGCCAGCAGTCCCGGGACAGGGCTGATCTATGGCTACACCTTC.

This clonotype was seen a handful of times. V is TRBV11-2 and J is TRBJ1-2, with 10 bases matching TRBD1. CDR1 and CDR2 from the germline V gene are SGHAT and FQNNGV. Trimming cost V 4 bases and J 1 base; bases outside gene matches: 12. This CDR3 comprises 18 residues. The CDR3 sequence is CASSSHAGTGESNYGYTF. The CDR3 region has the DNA TGTGCCAGCAGCTCCCACGCCGGGACAGGGGAAAGTAACTATGGCTACACCTTC.

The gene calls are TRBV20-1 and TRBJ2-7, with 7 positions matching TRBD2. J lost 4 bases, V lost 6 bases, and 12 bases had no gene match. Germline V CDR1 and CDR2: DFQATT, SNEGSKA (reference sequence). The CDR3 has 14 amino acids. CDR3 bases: TGCAGTGCAAGTATCAGCGGGACGGGGTACGAGCAGTACTTC. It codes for CSASISGTGYEQYF.

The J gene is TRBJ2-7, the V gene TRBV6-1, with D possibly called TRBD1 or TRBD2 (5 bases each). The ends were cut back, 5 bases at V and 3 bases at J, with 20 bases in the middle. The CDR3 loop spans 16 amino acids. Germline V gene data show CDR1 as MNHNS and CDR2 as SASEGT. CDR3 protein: CASSPRGVLLLYEQYF. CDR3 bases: TGTGCCAGCAGTCCTCGAGGGGTTCTCTTACTCTACGAGCAGTACTTC.

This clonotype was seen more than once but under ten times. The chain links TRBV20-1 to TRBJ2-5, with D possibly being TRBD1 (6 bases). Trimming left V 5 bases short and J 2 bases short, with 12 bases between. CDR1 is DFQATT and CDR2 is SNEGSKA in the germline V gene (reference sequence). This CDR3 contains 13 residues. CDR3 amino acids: CSAQGGDQETQYF. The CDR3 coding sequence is TGCAGTGCTCAAGGGGGAGATCAAGAGACCCAGTACTTC.

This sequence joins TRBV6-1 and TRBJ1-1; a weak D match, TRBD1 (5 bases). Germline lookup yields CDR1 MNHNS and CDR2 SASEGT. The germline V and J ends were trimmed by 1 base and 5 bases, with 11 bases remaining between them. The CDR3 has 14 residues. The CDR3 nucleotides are TGTGCCAGCAGTGAAGGGGGCACTAAGACTGAAGCTTTCTTT. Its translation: CASSEGGTKTEAFF.

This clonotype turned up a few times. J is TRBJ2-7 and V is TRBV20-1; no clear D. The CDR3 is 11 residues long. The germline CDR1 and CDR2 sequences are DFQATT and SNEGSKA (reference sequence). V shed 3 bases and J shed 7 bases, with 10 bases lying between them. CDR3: CSASARVEQYF. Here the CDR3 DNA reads TGCAGTGCTAGTGCCCGCGTGGAGCAGTACTTC.

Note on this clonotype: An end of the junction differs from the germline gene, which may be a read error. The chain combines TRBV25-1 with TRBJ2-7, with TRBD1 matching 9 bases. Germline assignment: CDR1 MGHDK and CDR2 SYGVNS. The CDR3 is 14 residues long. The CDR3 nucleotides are TGTGCCAGCAGTGCCGGGACAGGGTCCTCCGAGCAGTACTTC. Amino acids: CASSAGTGSSEQYF.

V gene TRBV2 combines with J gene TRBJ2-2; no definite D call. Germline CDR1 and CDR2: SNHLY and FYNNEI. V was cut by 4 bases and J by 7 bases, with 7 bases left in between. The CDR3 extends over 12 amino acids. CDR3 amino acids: CASSVQVGELFF. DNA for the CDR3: TGTGCCAGCAGTGTGCAAGTCGGGGAGCTGTTTTTT.

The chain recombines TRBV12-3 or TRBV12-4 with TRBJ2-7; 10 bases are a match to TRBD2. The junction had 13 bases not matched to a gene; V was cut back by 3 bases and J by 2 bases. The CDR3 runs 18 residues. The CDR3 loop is CASSFSGRAYPFPYEQYF. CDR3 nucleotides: TGTGCCAGCAGTTTCAGCGGGAGGGCCTACCCCTTCCCCTACGAGCAGTACTTC.

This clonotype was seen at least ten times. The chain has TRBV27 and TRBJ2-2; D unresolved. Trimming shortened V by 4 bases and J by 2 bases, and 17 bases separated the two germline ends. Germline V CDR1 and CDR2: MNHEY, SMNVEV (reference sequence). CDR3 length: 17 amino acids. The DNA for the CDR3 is TGTGCCAGCAGTTCCGACCTAATCGACGGTAACACCGGGGAGCTGTTTTTT. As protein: CASSSDLIDGNTGELFF.

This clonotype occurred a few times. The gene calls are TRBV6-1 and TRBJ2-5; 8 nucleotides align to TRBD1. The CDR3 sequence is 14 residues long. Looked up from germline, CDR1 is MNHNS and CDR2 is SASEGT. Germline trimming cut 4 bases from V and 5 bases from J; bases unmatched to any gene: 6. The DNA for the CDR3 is TGTGCCAGCAGTGGGACAGGGCGAGGCGAGACCCAGTACTTC. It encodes CASSGTGRGETQYF.

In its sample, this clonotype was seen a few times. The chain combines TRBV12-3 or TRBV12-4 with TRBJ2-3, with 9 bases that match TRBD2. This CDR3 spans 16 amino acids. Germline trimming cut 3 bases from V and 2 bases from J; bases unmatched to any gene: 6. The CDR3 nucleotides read TGTGCCAGCAGTTTCCGGCGGGGGGGGTTCACAGATACGCAGTATTTT. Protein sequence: CASSFRRGGFTDTQYF.

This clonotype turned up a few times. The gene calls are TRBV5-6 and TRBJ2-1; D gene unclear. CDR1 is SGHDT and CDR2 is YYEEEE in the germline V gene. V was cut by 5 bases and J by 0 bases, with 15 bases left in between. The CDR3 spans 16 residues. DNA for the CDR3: TGTGCCAGCAGGCCCCCCGGCAAGCCCTCCTACAATGAGCAGTTCTTC. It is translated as CASRPPGKPSYNEQFF.

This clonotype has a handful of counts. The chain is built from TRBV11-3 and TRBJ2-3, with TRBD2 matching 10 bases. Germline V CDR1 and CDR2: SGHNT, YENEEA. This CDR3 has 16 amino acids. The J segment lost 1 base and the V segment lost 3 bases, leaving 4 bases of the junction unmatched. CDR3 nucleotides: TGTGCCAGCAGCTTTAGGACTAGCGGACGCACAGATACGCAGTATTTT. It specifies CASSFRTSGRTDTQYF. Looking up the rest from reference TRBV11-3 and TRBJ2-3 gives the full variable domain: EAGVVQSPRYKIIEKKQPVAFWCNPISGHNTLYWYLQNLGQGPELLIRYENEEAVDDSQLPKDRFSAERLKGVDSTLKIQPAELGDSAVYLCASSFRTSGRTDTQYFGPGTRLTVL.

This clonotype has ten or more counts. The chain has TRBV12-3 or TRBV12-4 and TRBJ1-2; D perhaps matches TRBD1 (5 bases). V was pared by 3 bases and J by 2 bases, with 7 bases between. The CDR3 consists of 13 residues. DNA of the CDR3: TGTGCCAGCAGTTTGGGGGAGAACTATGGCTACACCTTC. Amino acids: CASSLGENYGYTF.

The CDR3 sequence is CSARDLVSSYEQYF. CDR3 nucleotide sequence: TGCAGTGCTAGAGATCTCGTAAGCTCCTACGAGCAGTACTTC. The rearrangement uses TRBV20-1 and TRBJ2-7; D gene ambiguous. Germline V gene data show CDR1 as DFQATT and CDR2 as SNEGSKA (reference sequence). Trimming removed 0 bases from V and 0 bases from J, with 9 bases in between. The CDR3 consists of 14 residues.

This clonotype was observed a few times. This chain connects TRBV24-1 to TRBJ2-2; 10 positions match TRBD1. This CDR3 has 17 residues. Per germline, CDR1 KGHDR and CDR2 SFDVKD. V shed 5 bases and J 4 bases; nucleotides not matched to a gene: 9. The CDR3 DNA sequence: TGTGCCACCAGTGGCAACCCGGGGACAGGGGTCACCGGGGAGCTGTTTTTT. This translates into CATSGNPGTGVTGELFF.

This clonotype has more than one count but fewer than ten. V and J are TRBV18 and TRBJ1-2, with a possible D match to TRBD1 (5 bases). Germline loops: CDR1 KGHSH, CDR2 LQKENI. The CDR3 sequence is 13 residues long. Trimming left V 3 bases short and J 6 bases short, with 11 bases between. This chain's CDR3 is CASSPQGGNGYTF. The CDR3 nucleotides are TGTGCCAGCTCACCTCAGGGAGGGAATGGCTACACCTTC.

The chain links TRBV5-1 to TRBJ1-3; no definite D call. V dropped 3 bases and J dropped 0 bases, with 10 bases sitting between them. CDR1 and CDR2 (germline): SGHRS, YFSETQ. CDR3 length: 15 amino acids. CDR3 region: CASSSTSFSGNTIYF. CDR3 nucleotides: TGCGCCAGCAGCTCAACTTCTTTCTCTGGAAACACCATATATTTT.

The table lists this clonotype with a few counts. The CDR3 protein is CASSNSTGSYQPQHF. In DNA, the CDR3 is TGTGCCAGCAGCAACTCAACCGGGAGCTATCAGCCCCAGCATTTT. The chain recombines TRBV5-5 with TRBJ1-5, with unresolved D. Between the trimmed V and J ends, which lost 4 bases and 5 bases, there was a span of 16 bases. The CDR3 runs 15 residues. The germline V gene has CDR1 SGHKS and CDR2 YYEKEE (reference sequence).

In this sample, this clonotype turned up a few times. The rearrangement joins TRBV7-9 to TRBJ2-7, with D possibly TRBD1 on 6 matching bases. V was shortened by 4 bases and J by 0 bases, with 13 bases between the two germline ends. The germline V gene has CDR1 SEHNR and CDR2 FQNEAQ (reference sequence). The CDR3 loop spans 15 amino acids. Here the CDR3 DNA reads TGTGCCAGCAGCTCATCTACAGGGACCTCCTACGAGCAGTACTTC. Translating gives CASSSSTGTSYEQYF.

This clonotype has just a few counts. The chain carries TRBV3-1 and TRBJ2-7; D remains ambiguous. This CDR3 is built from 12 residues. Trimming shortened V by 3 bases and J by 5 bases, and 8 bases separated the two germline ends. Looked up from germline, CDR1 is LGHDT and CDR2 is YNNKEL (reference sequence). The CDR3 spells CASSQTSHEQYF. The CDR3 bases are TGTGCCAGCAGCCAGACATCCCACGAGCAGTACTTC.